These T cell receptor beta chains were read from a single sample in a study of blood T cells in healthy people across ages. Each CDR3 protein gets one entry after TCRdb re-called the 5' RACE reads with MiXCR. There are about 720,000 distinct CDR3 sequences in the sample; about 20% occur only once, and around a fifth lies in the top ten. Source material: blood. All receptors derive from a man aged 70-80 years in good health. CDR3s include the opening cysteine and the closing phenylalanine or tryptophan. D genes are given only for firm matches. The size field is filled for only some rows; it gives once, few, many or a size class.

clone size | CDR3 length | D gene | J gene | V gene | CDR3 DNA | CDR3 protein
few | 13 | . | TRBJ1-5 | TRBV28 | TGTGCCAGCCTCCCCGGCGGCAATCAGCCCCAGCATTTT | CASLPGGNQPQHF
. | 13 | . | TRBJ2-3 | TRBV28 | TGTGCCAGCAGTTTATCCTACACAGATACGCAGTATTTT | CASSLSYTDTQYF
. | 14 | . | TRBJ2-1 | TRBV5-1 | TGCGCCAGCAGCTTGATGGCTACCTACAATGAGCAGTTCTTC | CASSLMATYNEQFF
. | 17 | TRBD2 | TRBJ2-1 | TRBV18 | TGTGCCAGCTCACCACCGATAGCGGGGGGGCTAGTGAATGAGCAGTTCTTC | CASSPPIAGGLVNEQFF
. | 10 | . | TRBJ2-1 | TRBV7-9 | TGTGCCAGCAGCTTAACTGAGCAGTTCTTC | CASSLTEQFF
. | 13 | . | TRBJ1-2 | TRBV7-9 | TGTGCCAGCAGCGAGACAGGTCTCCATGGCTACACCTTC | CASSETGLHGYTF
few | 14 | . | TRBJ2-4 | TRBV20-1 | TGCAGTGCTAGTGGGGGTTCGTCCAAAAACATTCAGTACTTC | CSASGGSSKNIQYF
once | 14 | TRBD1 | TRBJ1-2 | TRBV7-2 | TGTGCCAGCAGCAACAGGGGGCAAGGCTATGGCTACACCTTC | CASSNRGQGYGYTF
. | 14 | . | TRBJ1-6 | TRBV5-5 | TGTGCCAGCAGCTTGAGCGTGGCTGAGCCACCCCTCCACTTT | CASSLSVAEPPLHF
many | 17 | . | TRBJ2-3 | TRBV12-3/TRBV12-4 | TGTGCCAGCAGTCACGACTTATCCAGCGGTTACACAGATACGCAGTATTTT | CASSHDLSSGYTDTQYF
. | 15 | . | TRBJ1-6 | TRBV11-2 | TGTGCCAGCAGCTTAGGGGTCAGTAGCAATCCACCCCTCCACTTT | CASSLGVSSNPPLHF
few | 14 | TRBD1 | TRBJ1-2 | TRBV6-5 | TGTGCCAGCAGTTACCTGGACAGGGGCGGTGGCTACACCTTC | CASSYLDRGGGYTF
few | 14 | . | TRBJ1-1 | TRBV6-6 | TGTGCCAGCAGTTACATGGGAGAGAACACTGAAGCTTTCTTT | CASSYMGENTEAFF
few | 18 | TRBD1 | TRBJ2-1 | TRBV29-1 | TGCAGCGTCCAAGGGGGACAGGTCCACGCAAAAACCTACAATGAGCAGTTCTTC | CSVQGGQVHAKTYNEQFF
. | 14 | . | TRBJ2-7 | TRBV11-2 | TGTGCCAGCAGCTTACGGGTCGGCCCTGGCGAGCAGTACTTC | CASSLRVGPGEQYF
many | 13 | . | TRBJ1-2 | TRBV3-1 | TGTGCCAGCAGCCGCGAGGCGAGGGGCGGCTACACCTTC | CASSREARGGYTF
. | 14 | . | TRBJ2-7 | TRBV6-5 | TGTGCCAGCAGTAACTTCGACAGGCCGAACGAGCAGTACTTC | CASSNFDRPNEQYF
. | 16 | . | TRBJ2-2 | TRBV7-2 | TGTGCCAGCAGCCGAAACGGGGGCGCAGACACCGGGGAGCTGTTTTTT | CASSRNGGADTGELFF
. | 15 | . | TRBJ2-1 | TRBV20-1 | TGCAGTGCTAGTCCGGACCGCTACGACTACAATGAGCAGTTCTTC | CSASPDRYDYNEQFF
. | 14 | . | TRBJ2-5 | TRBV12-3/TRBV12-4 | TGTGCCAGCAGTTTGCCAGCGGATCAAGAGACCCAGTACTTC | CASSLPADQETQYF
few | 13 | . | TRBJ2-1 | TRBV14 | TGTGCCAGCAGCCAAGATTTAAGCACTGAGCAGTTCTTC | CASSQDLSTEQFF
. | 14 | . | TRBJ2-3 | TRBV20-1 | TGCAGTGCTAGAGATGTGAGAGGCACAGATACGCAGTATTTT | CSARDVRGTDTQYF
. | 15 | TRBD2 | TRBJ2-5 | TRBV27 | TGTGCCAGCAGTTCCCATAGCGGGGGTGGGGAGACCCAGTACTTC | CASSSHSGGGETQYF
. | 15 | . | TRBJ1-3 | TRBV12-3/TRBV12-4 | TGTGCCAGCCAACCGGGACATAGCTCTGGAAACACCATATATTTT | CASQPGHSSGNTIYF
many | 15 | . | TRBJ2-7 | TRBV28 | TGTGCCAGCAGTTTTTTGGGGGGCGAGGATTACGAGCAGTACTTC | CASSFLGGEDYEQYF
. | 12 | . | TRBJ1-1 | TRBV29-1 | TGCAGCGTTAGCAGAGACACCCCCGAAGCTTTCTTT | CSVSRDTPEAFF
few | 15 | . | TRBJ1-5 | TRBV7-8 | TGTGCCAGCAGCCCCGGACAGACGAGCAATCAGCCCCAGCATTTT | CASSPGQTSNQPQHF
few | 13 | . | TRBJ2-1 | TRBV7-3 | TGTGCCAGCGGATACTCCGGGGACAATGAGCAGTTCTTC | CASGYSGDNEQFF
few | 13 | . | TRBJ1-3 | TRBV27 | TGTGCCAGCATTGGGGCGTTGGGAAACACCATATATTTT | CASIGALGNTIYF
. | 16 | TRBD1 | TRBJ2-5 | TRBV12-3/TRBV12-4 | TGTGCCAGCAGTCCCGGGACAGCTCTCCCGAAAGAGACCCAGTACTTC | CASSPGTALPKETQYF
few | 14 | . | TRBJ2-1 | TRBV20-1 | TGCAGTGCTAGACAGGGGACGGGCTACAATGAGCAGTTCTTC | CSARQGTGYNEQFF
few | 14 | TRBD1 | TRBJ1-6 | TRBV20-1 | TGCAGTGCCAGGGGGGTGTCCTATAATTCACCCCTCTACTTT | CSARGVSYNSPLYF
. | 12 | . | TRBJ1-2 | TRBV12-3/TRBV12-4 | TGTGCCAGCAGTTTTTCCTCCTATGGCTACACCTTC | CASSFSSYGYTF
. | 13 | . | TRBJ2-3 | TRBV12-3/TRBV12-4 | TGTGCCAGCAGTGGGGACTTTCAGGATACGCAGTATTTT | CASSGDFQDTQYF
. | 14 | TRBD1 | TRBJ2-5 | TRBV7-9 | TGTGCCAGCAGAGAGACAGGGGGCGCGGAGACCCAGTACTTC | CASRETGGAETQYF
. | 15 | . | TRBJ2-3 | TRBV12-3/TRBV12-4 | TGTGCCAGCAGTTTATCCGAGGTTGGCACAGATACGCAGTATTTT | CASSLSEVGTDTQYF
. | 15 | TRBD2 | TRBJ2-7 | TRBV5-1 | TGCGCCAGCAGCACACAAGCGGGGGGGCTGTACGAGCAGTACTTC | CASSTQAGGLYEQYF
. | 15 | . | TRBJ2-2 | TRBV11-2 | TGTGCCAGCAGCTTAGTTCTGGGGTCGGCCGGGGAGCTGTTTTTT | CASSLVLGSAGELFF
few | 16 | TRBD2 | TRBJ2-1 | TRBV5-1 | TGCGCCAGCAGCTTGACCGGGACTAGCGCGAACAATGAGCAGTTCTTC | CASSLTGTSANNEQFF
. | 14 | TRBD2 | TRBJ2-3 | TRBV18 | TGTGCCAGCTCACCATCCTCGACTAGCGGGACCCTCTATTTT | CASSPSSTSGTLYF
many | 14 | . | TRBJ2-3 | TRBV5-1 | TGCGCCAGCAGCTTGCGGGACATGACAGATACGCAGTATTTT | CASSLRDMTDTQYF
. | 14 | . | TRBJ1-6 | TRBV20-1 | TGCAGTGCTAGACCGCCAGGTGCTAATTCACCCCTCCACTTT | CSARPPGANSPLHF
few | 15 | TRBD1 | TRBJ1-5 | TRBV6-1 | TGTGCCAGCAGTGATCCGGGACAGGTTAATCAGCCCCAGCATTTT | CASSDPGQVNQPQHF
few | 14 | . | TRBJ2-7 | TRBV28 | TGTGCCAGCAGTTTAGAAGGGCCCCCTTACGAGCAGTACTTC | CASSLEGPPYEQYF
. | 16 | TRBD1 | TRBJ2-5 | TRBV10-2 | TGCGCCAGCAGACCAGCACCGGGACAGAGCCAAGAGACCCAGTACTTC | CASRPAPGQSQETQYF
. | 13 | . | TRBJ2-5 | TRBV12-3/TRBV12-4 | TGTGCCAGCAGGGTTGGCAGCCAAGAGACCCAGTACTTC | CASRVGSQETQYF